These 9 T cell receptor beta chains were sequenced from one sample in a study of T cell clones after liver transplantation. Profiling relied on immunoSEQ multiplex PCR, and the TCRdb table lists in-frame clones only, not all of them. The sample carries more than 95,000 clones, over 75% recorded once. The starting material was CD4+ T cells from blood, obtained 12 months after liver transplant. These receptors originate from a human patient who received a liver transplant. Some T cells may be graft donor cells.

The V and J genes are TRBV7-9 and TRBJ2-5; D is unclear. The CDR3 spans 12 residues. Per germline, CDR1 SEHNR and CDR2 FQNEAQ (reference sequence). The ends were cut back, 1 base at V and 5 bases at J, with 5 bases in the middle. The CDR3 DNA sequence: TGTGCCAGCAGCTTAGTTGGCGAGACCCAGTACTTC. It is translated as CASSLVGETQYF.

V and J are TRBV7-2 and TRBJ2-3, with D perhaps being TRBD1 or TRBD2 (5 bases each). CDR3 length equals 16 residues. Deletions cut 5 bases from V and 1 base from J, with 16 bases between. The germline gives CDR1 SGHTA, CDR2 FQGNSA. In nucleotides, the CDR3 is TGTGCCAGCAGCCTACCCCGAGGGACGGGCACAGATACGCAGTATTTT. Encoded protein: CASSLPRGTGTDTQYF.

The genes are TRBV19 and TRBJ2-2; TRBD2 might be the D (6 bases). This CDR3 contains 18 residues. V was pared by 3 bases and J by 1 base, with 18 bases between. CDR1 is LNHDA, CDR2 SQIVND, per germline (reference sequence). The CDR3 reads CASSIRLGGTGNTGELFF. In nucleotides, the CDR3 is TGTGCCAGTAGTATCCGGTTGGGCGGGACGGGGAACACCGGGGAGCTGTTTTTT.

The chain couples TRBV15 to TRBJ2-7; D remains ambiguous. The germline CDR1 and CDR2 sequences are LNHNV and YYDKDF (reference sequence). Trimming took off 1 base at V and 3 bases at J, with 10 bases between the two ends. The CDR3 is 14 amino acids. CDR3 residues: CATSRGGSLYEQYF. The DNA for the CDR3 is TGTGCCACCAGCAGAGGTGGTTCGCTCTACGAGCAGTACTTC.

This clone appeared a single time. The chain combines TRBV21-1 with TRBJ2-5. TRBV21-1 has pseudogene status. The CDR3 has 12 residues. CDR3 protein: CASSKETETQYF. In DNA form, the CDR3 reads TGTGCCAGCAGCAAAGAAACGGAGACCCAGTACTTC.

The chain combines TRBV11-2 with TRBJ1-1, with 9 nucleotides matching TRBD1. The CDR3 is made up of 13 amino acids. V dropped 6 bases and J dropped 8; count of bases not matched to a gene: 7. Germline V gene sequence: CDR1 SGHAT, CDR2 FQNNGV. In DNA form, the CDR3 reads TGTGCCAGCAGGAATTACAGGGGGCCCGAAGCTTTCTTT. This encodes CASRNYRGPEAFF.

The gene calls are TRBV5-3 and TRBJ2-1; 7 nucleotides line up with TRBD2. TRBV5-3 is treated as an ORF (open reading frame) with a function not yet certain. Trimming cost V 0 bases and J 0 bases; bases outside gene matches: 9. The CDR3 has 18 amino acids. The CDR3 coding sequence is TGTGCCAGAAGCTTGGGCGACTGGCTAGCGGACTCCTACAATGAGCAGTTCTTC. Its protein product is CARSLGDWLADSYNEQFF.

The chain joins TRBV29-1 to TRBJ2-4; D not resolved. The germline CDR1 and CDR2 sequences are SQVTM and ANQGSEA. Trimming shortened V by 7 bases and J by 5 bases, and 9 bases separated the two germline ends. CDR3 length: 11 residues. The CDR3 sequence: CSAVQQNIQYF. In DNA, the CDR3 is TGCAGCGCTGTCCAGCAAAACATTCAGTACTTC.

The gene calls are TRBV4-2 and TRBJ2-7; no clear D. The CDR3 totals 15 residues. Germline-derived CDR1 and CDR2 are LGHNA and YNFKEQ. Deletions cut 0 bases from V and 0 bases from J, with 9 bases between. CDR3 loop: CASSQERASSYEQYF. The CDR3 region has the DNA TGTGCCAGCAGCCAAGAACGGGCAAGCTCCTACGAGCAGTACTTC.